This is a list of T cell receptor beta chains from one sample in a study of T cell responses to AZD1222 COVID-19 vaccine. Assay used: immunoSEQ multiplex PCR; TCRdb lists only in-frame clones, some missing. The table lists about 120,000 clones, 92% of them singletons. The sample consisted of peripheral blood, taken on day 0 of AZD1222 vaccination. The origin of the receptors is an adult in good health. Both conserved end residues are part of each CDR3. The D gene is left open where the match is weak. Rows give clone size only sometimes, using once, few, many, or a class for an expanded clone.

D gene: -
V gene: TRBV11-2
J gene: TRBJ2-7
clone size: few
CDR3 protein: CASSAYYEQYF
CDR3 DNA: TGTGCCAGCAGCGCGTACTACGAGCAGTACTTC

D gene: -
V gene: TRBV3-1/TRBV3-2
J gene: TRBJ1-5
clone size: -
CDR3 protein: CASSQGGFNQPQHF
CDR3 DNA: TGTGCCAGCAGCCAAGGTGGGTTCAATCAGCCCCAGCATTTT

D gene: -
V gene: TRBV12-3/TRBV12-4
J gene: TRBJ2-1
clone size: -
CDR3 protein: CASRGVNYNEQFF
CDR3 DNA: TGTGCCAGCAGGGGGGTCAACTACAATGAGCAGTTCTTC

D gene: -
V gene: TRBV15
J gene: TRBJ2-5
clone size: -
CDR3 protein: CATSDRLAEEQETQYF
CDR3 DNA: TGTGCCACCAGCGACAGGCTAGCGGAAGAACAAGAGACCCAGTACTTC

D gene: TRBD2
V gene: TRBV7-9
J gene: TRBJ2-1
clone size: -
CDR3 protein: CASSFQSGRANNEQFF
CDR3 DNA: TGTGCCAGCAGCTTCCAAAGCGGGAGGGCGAACAATGAGCAGTTCTTC

D gene: TRBD1
V gene: TRBV5-4
J gene: TRBJ1-2
clone size: -
CDR3 protein: CASSTGQGSGGYTF
CDR3 DNA: TGTGCCAGCAGCACGGGACAGGGCTCGGGTGGCTACACCTTC

D gene: -
V gene: TRBV30
J gene: TRBJ2-7
clone size: -
CDR3 protein: CAWSPIRTDYEQYF
CDR3 DNA: TGTGCCTGGAGCCCCATACGGACAGACTACGAGCAGTACTTC

D gene: -
V gene: TRBV5-4
J gene: TRBJ1-2
clone size: -
CDR3 protein: CASRKNSGRTIGGYTF
CDR3 DNA: TGTGCCAGCAGGAAAAACTCGGGACGGACGATTGGTGGCTACACCTTC

D gene: TRBD2
V gene: TRBV7-2
J gene: TRBJ2-7
clone size: -
CDR3 protein: CASSLDSGGAYEQYF
CDR3 DNA: TGTGCCAGCAGCTTAGATAGCGGGGGGGCTTACGAGCAGTACTTC

D gene: -
V gene: TRBV20-1
J gene: TRBJ2-7
clone size: -
CDR3 protein: CSASPSRHQGEQYF
CDR3 DNA: TGCAGTGCTAGTCCTTCCCGACACCAGGGGGAGCAGTACTTC

D gene: -
V gene: TRBV7-9
J gene: TRBJ1-4
clone size: once
CDR3 protein: CASSPGSQGLNEKLFF
CDR3 DNA: TGTGCCAGCAGCCCAGGGTCACAGGGACTTAATGAAAAACTGTTTTTT

D gene: -
V gene: TRBV28
J gene: TRBJ1-2
clone size: -
CDR3 protein: CASSLRRTGYTF
CDR3 DNA: TGTGCCAGCAGTTTGCGTCGGACGGGCTACACCTTC

D gene: TRBD1
V gene: TRBV5-8
J gene: TRBJ2-5
clone size: -
CDR3 protein: CASSEGQPSETQYF
CDR3 DNA: TGTGCCAGCAGCGAGGGACAGCCCAGTGAGACCCAGTACTTC

D gene: TRBD1
V gene: TRBV11-3
J gene: TRBJ2-3
clone size: once
CDR3 protein: CASGDRASDTQYF
CDR3 DNA: TGTGCCAGCGGGGACAGGGCGTCAGATACGCAGTATTTT

D gene: -
V gene: TRBV5-6
J gene: TRBJ1-6
clone size: -
CDR3 protein: CASSYTGNSPLHF
CDR3 DNA: TGTGCCAGCAGCTATACCGGTAATTCACCCCTCCACTTT

D gene: -
V gene: TRBV6-2/TRBV6-3
J gene: TRBJ2-1
clone size: -
CDR3 protein: CASSYSTSTEAALRDEQFF
CDR3 DNA: TGTGCCAGCAGTTACTCTACTTCTACGGAAGCGGCCCTGAGGGATGAGCAGTTCTTC

D gene: -
V gene: TRBV19
J gene: TRBJ1-6
clone size: -
CDR3 protein: CASGLVSSYNSPLHF
CDR3 DNA: TGTGCCAGTGGCCTAGTAAGCTCCTATAATTCACCCCTCCACTTT

D gene: -
V gene: TRBV6-2/TRBV6-3
J gene: TRBJ2-7
clone size: -
CDR3 protein: CASSYSSKGQYF
CDR3 DNA: TGTGCCAGCAGTTACTCGTCTAAGGGGCAGTACTTC

D gene: TRBD2
V gene: TRBV12-3/TRBV12-4
J gene: TRBJ2-7
clone size: -
CDR3 protein: CASKAGFPYEQYF
CDR3 DNA: TGTGCCAGCAAAGCGGGGTTCCCCTACGAGCAGTACTTC

D gene: TRBD2
V gene: TRBV3-1/TRBV3-2
J gene: TRBJ2-3
clone size: few
CDR3 protein: CASEKSGTGDTQYF
CDR3 DNA: TGTGCCAGTGAAAAAAGCGGGACCGGAGATACGCAGTATTTT

D gene: -
V gene: TRBV29-1
J gene: TRBJ1-1
clone size: -
CDR3 protein: CSVDEGVGTEAFF
CDR3 DNA: TGCAGCGTTGATGAGGGGGTGGGCACTGAAGCTTTCTTT

D gene: -
V gene: TRBV5-1
J gene: TRBJ2-5
clone size: few
CDR3 protein: CASSLAGETQYF
CDR3 DNA: TGCGCCAGCAGCTTGGCCGGGGAGACCCAGTACTTC

D gene: -
V gene: TRBV11-2
J gene: TRBJ2-1
clone size: -
CDR3 protein: CASSFMGPLQTNEQFF
CDR3 DNA: TGTGCCAGCAGCTTTATGGGTCCCCTACAAACTAATGAGCAGTTCTTC

D gene: TRBD2
V gene: TRBV4-3
J gene: TRBJ2-7
clone size: -
CDR3 protein: CASSQGNSGMYEQYF
CDR3 DNA: TGCGCCAGCAGCCAAGGGAATAGCGGGATGTACGAGCAGTACTTC

D gene: TRBD2
V gene: TRBV6-5
J gene: TRBJ2-1
clone size: -
CDR3 protein: CASSYTTGTSTHEQFF
CDR3 DNA: TGTGCCAGCAGTTACACAACCGGGACTAGCACCCATGAGCAGTTCTTC

D gene: TRBD1
V gene: TRBV5-6
J gene: TRBJ1-5
clone size: few
CDR3 protein: CASSLGGTGSNQPQHF
CDR3 DNA: TGTGCCAGCAGCTTGGGAGGGACAGGGAGCAATCAGCCCCAGCATTTT

D gene: -
V gene: TRBV4-1
J gene: TRBJ2-7
clone size: -
CDR3 protein: CASSQDLGAYEQYF
CDR3 DNA: TGCGCCAGCAGCCAAGATTTGGGGGCCTACGAGCAGTACTTC

D gene: -
V gene: TRBV27
J gene: TRBJ1-2
clone size: -
CDR3 protein: CASSPGRGLGGYTF
CDR3 DNA: TGTGCCAGCAGTCCAGGGAGAGGGTTGGGTGGCTACACCTTC

D gene: TRBD2
V gene: TRBV5-1
J gene: TRBJ2-7
clone size: -
CDR3 protein: CASSTDTGRAYEQYF
CDR3 DNA: TGCGCCAGCAGCACCGACACCGGGAGGGCATACGAGCAGTACTTC

D gene: TRBD2
V gene: TRBV11-2
J gene: TRBJ2-1
clone size: -
CDR3 protein: CASSPRPTSGRSSYNEQFF
CDR3 DNA: TGTGCCAGCAGCCCCAGGCCGACTAGCGGCCGGAGCTCCTACAATGAGCAGTTCTTC

D gene: TRBD1
V gene: TRBV27
J gene: TRBJ1-1
clone size: many
CDR3 protein: CASSLFGQGGVNTEAFF
CDR3 DNA: TGTGCCAGCAGTTTATTCGGACAGGGGGGGGTGAACACTGAAGCTTTCTTT

D gene: -
V gene: TRBV12-2
J gene: TRBJ2-7
clone size: -
CDR3 protein: CASRLAGRDPGIEQYF
CDR3 DNA: TGTGCAAGTCGCTTAGCGGGCCGGGACCCAGGGATCGAGCAGTACTTC

D gene: -
V gene: TRBV27
J gene: TRBJ1-1
clone size: once
CDR3 protein: CASSFGHLNTEAFF
CDR3 DNA: TGTGCCAGCAGTTTTGGCCACCTGAACACTGAAGCTTTCTTT

D gene: TRBD1
V gene: TRBV5-4
J gene: TRBJ1-2
clone size: -
CDR3 protein: CASSLVDRGVYGYTF
CDR3 DNA: TGTGCCAGCAGCCTCGTCGACAGGGGAGTCTATGGCTACACCTTC

D gene: -
V gene: TRBV10-2
J gene: TRBJ2-1
clone size: -
CDR3 protein: CASSERELHNEQFF
CDR3 DNA: TGCGCCAGCAGTGAGCGGGAGCTCCACAATGAGCAGTTCTTC

D gene: TRBD2
V gene: TRBV5-1
J gene: TRBJ2-1
clone size: -
CDR3 protein: CASSLVAGGSAEQFF
CDR3 DNA: TGCGCCAGCAGCTTGGTGGCGGGAGGATCGGCTGAGCAGTTCTTC

D gene: TRBD1
V gene: TRBV5-4
J gene: TRBJ1-2
clone size: -
CDR3 protein: CASSRTGGGGYTF
CDR3 DNA: TGTGCCAGCAGCCGGACAGGGGGAGGTGGCTACACCTTC

D gene: TRBD2
V gene: TRBV4-1
J gene: TRBJ2-5
clone size: -
CDR3 protein: CASSHPGAGGTFQETQYF
CDR3 DNA: TGCGCCAGCAGCCATCCCGGTGCGGGGGGTACTTTCCAAGAGACCCAGTACTTC

D gene: TRBD1
V gene: TRBV2
J gene: TRBJ2-5
clone size: -
CDR3 protein: CASSVLAGTGTPTQETQYF
CDR3 DNA: TGTGCCAGCAGTGTTCTAGCCGGGACAGGGACCCCGACCCAAGAGACCCAGTACTTC

D gene: TRBD1
V gene: TRBV6-5
J gene: TRBJ1-1
clone size: -
CDR3 protein: CASTDRGVNTEAFF
CDR3 DNA: TGTGCCAGCACCGACAGGGGTGTGAACACTGAAGCTTTCTTT

D gene: TRBD1
V gene: TRBV10-2
J gene: TRBJ1-1
clone size: -
CDR3 protein: CASSSPGQGAEAFF
CDR3 DNA: TGCGCCAGCAGTTCCCCGGGACAGGGAGCTGAAGCTTTCTTT

D gene: TRBD2
V gene: TRBV28
J gene: TRBJ2-7
clone size: -
CDR3 protein: CASSSPLAGGPYLGDEQYF
CDR3 DNA: TGTGCCAGCAGTTCCCCACTAGCGGGAGGGCCTTATCTGGGAGACGAGCAGTACTTC

D gene: TRBD1
V gene: TRBV2
J gene: TRBJ1-2
clone size: -
CDR3 protein: CASTRDRDYGYTF
CDR3 DNA: TGTGCCAGCACTCGGGACAGGGACTATGGCTACACCTTC

D gene: TRBD1
V gene: TRBV27
J gene: TRBJ2-3
clone size: -
CDR3 protein: CASSFTGGIADTQYF
CDR3 DNA: TGTGCCAGCAGTTTTACAGGGGGCATAGCAGATACGCAGTATTTT

D gene: -
V gene: TRBV5-1
J gene: TRBJ2-2
clone size: -
CDR3 protein: CASSLTTGNTGELFF
CDR3 DNA: TGCGCCAGCAGCTTAACGACAGGGAACACCGGGGAGCTGTTTTTT

D gene: TRBD2
V gene: TRBV2
J gene: TRBJ2-7
clone size: -
CDR3 protein: CASSLGLGIYEQYF
CDR3 DNA: TGTGCCAGCAGTCTGGGACTAGGCATCTACGAGCAGTACTTC

D gene: -
V gene: TRBV3-1/TRBV3-2
J gene: TRBJ1-2
clone size: -
CDR3 protein: CASCPGHNSRSYTF
CDR3 DNA: TGTGCCAGCTGCCCGGGACACAACTCGCGCAGCTACACCTTC

D gene: TRBD2
V gene: TRBV10-2
J gene: TRBJ2-1
clone size: -
CDR3 protein: CASRAGLAGGEQFF
CDR3 DNA: TGCGCCAGCAGAGCCGGACTAGCGGGGGGTGAGCAGTTCTTC

D gene: -
V gene: TRBV28
J gene: TRBJ2-5
clone size: once
CDR3 protein: CASSLLASGRQETQYF
CDR3 DNA: TGTGCCAGCAGTTTATTAGCGAGTGGGCGACAAGAGACCCAGTACTTC

D gene: -
V gene: TRBV2
J gene: TRBJ1-1
clone size: -
CDR3 protein: CASSREGIMNTEAFF
CDR3 DNA: TGTGCCAGCTCCCGAGAGGGAATCATGAACACTGAAGCTTTCTTT

D gene: TRBD1
V gene: TRBV28
J gene: TRBJ1-2
clone size: -
CDR3 protein: CATRQGDYGYTF
CDR3 DNA: TGTGCCACCAGACAGGGGGACTATGGCTACACCTTC

D gene: -
V gene: TRBV6-2/TRBV6-3
J gene: TRBJ2-5
clone size: -
CDR3 protein: CASSYSRGAGRETQYF
CDR3 DNA: TGTGCCAGCAGTTACTCGAGAGGGGCCGGCCGAGAGACCCAGTACTTC

D gene: -
V gene: TRBV27
J gene: TRBJ2-7
clone size: -
CDR3 protein: CASTSGSYEQYF
CDR3 DNA: TGTGCCAGCACCAGCGGTTCCTACGAGCAGTACTTC

D gene: -
V gene: TRBV7-2
J gene: TRBJ2-5
clone size: -
CDR3 protein: CASSLDLTGAQGGTQYF
CDR3 DNA: TGTGCCAGCAGCTTAGATCTAACGGGGGCCCAAGGGGGGACCCAGTACTTC

D gene: -
V gene: TRBV7-2
J gene: TRBJ2-2
clone size: -
CDR3 protein: CASNVRVANTGELFF
CDR3 DNA: TGTGCCAGCAACGTAAGGGTAGCGAACACCGGGGAGCTGTTTTTT